These 21 T cell receptor beta chains originate from one sample sequenced in a study of blood T cell repertoires in COVID-19. Profiled with immunoSEQ multiplex PCR; TCRdb holds only in-frame clones, not every one. The data contain some 230,000 clones, 83% of them singletons. The specimen sequenced was peripheral blood. The receptors were gathered from a woman in her 50s with acute or convalescent COVID-19.

The genes are TRBV23-1 and TRBJ2-2; D is undetermined. TRBV23-1 is an open reading frame whose function is uncertain. Trimming stripped 8 bases from V and 5 bases from J, with 3 bases between. CDR3 length: 10 residues. In DNA, the CDR3 is TGCGCCAGCCAGACCGGGGAGCTGTTTTTT. Protein: CASQTGELFF.

The chain links TRBV10-2 to TRBJ2-3; a weak D match, TRBD2 (6 bases). V lost 6 bases and J lost 0, with 13 bases in between. CDR3 length: 15 residues. Germline CDR1 reads WSHSY; CDR2 reads SAAADI. The CDR3 loop is CASSISAGSTDTQYF. As DNA, the CDR3 is TGCGCCAGCAGCATTTCAGCGGGTAGCACAGATACGCAGTATTTT.

The chain carries TRBV7-9 and TRBJ2-3, with 7 bases matching TRBD1. CDR1 SEHNR and CDR2 FQNEAQ come from the germline V gene (reference sequence). The CDR3 contains 16 residues. The trim removed 0 bases at V and 3 bases at J, leaving 6 bases unmatched. In DNA, the CDR3 is TGTGCCAGCAGCTTAGCAGACAGGGTGAGAACAGATACGCAGTATTTT. Translated, it gives CASSLADRVRTDTQYF.

This clone appeared a few times. The chain links TRBV7-9 to TRBJ2-3; D unclear. The CDR3 has 15 amino acids. The V end lost 1 base, the J end lost 0 bases, and 8 bases lay between the germline ends. The germline gives CDR1 SEHNR, CDR2 FQNEAQ (reference sequence). The CDR3 spells CASSLGGRSTDTQYF. CDR3 nucleotide sequence: TGTGCCAGCAGCTTAGGAGGTAGAAGCACAGATACGCAGTATTTT. Complete variable domain (other parts from reference TRBV7-9 and TRBJ2-3): DTGVSQNPRHKITKRGQNVTFRCDPISEHNRLYWYRQTLGQGPEFLTYFQNEAQLEKSRLLSDRFSAERPKGSFSTLEIQRTEQGDSAMYLCASSLGGRSTDTQYFGPGTRLTVL.

In its sample, this clone was seen a few times. This chain uses TRBV19 with TRBJ2-5; tentatively, D is TRBD2 (6 bases). Trimming cost V 4 bases and J 1 base, with 25 bases left between them. CDR1 LNHDA and CDR2 SQIVND come from the germline V gene (reference sequence). There are 19 residues in the CDR3. CDR3 in DNA: TGTGCCAGTAGTAGGGCGCACTTCGCTGGGGGGAACGGCCAAGAGACCCAGTACTTC. Translated, it gives CASSRAHFAGGNGQETQYF.

This clone has a handful of counts. Other DNA sequences in this sample translate to the same CDR3. The chain links TRBV11-2 to TRBJ1-6, with D possibly matching TRBD1 (5 bases). The V gene lost 3 bases and the J gene lost 5 bases, with 8 bases spanning the gap. Germline V gene lookup returns CDR1 SGHAT and CDR2 FQNNGV. The CDR3 consists of 14 residues. The CDR3 loop is CASSFSGDNSPLHF. The CDR3 nucleotides read TGTGCCAGCAGCTTCTCGGGGGATAATTCACCCCTCCACTTT.

This chain joins TRBV16 and TRBJ1-2, with 12 positions matching TRBD1. Looked up from germline, CDR1 is KGHSY and CDR2 is FQNENV. The CDR3 covers 15 residues. With 2 bases clipped from V and 5 bases from J, the junction kept 3 bases outside the gene matches. CDR3 sequence (DNA): TGTGCCAGCAGCCAACAGGGACAGGGGGCTTATGGCTACACCTTC. Translated: CASSQQGQGAYGYTF.

The chain employs TRBV5-6 and TRBJ2-3, with TRBD2 identical over 12 bases. CDR3 length: 16 amino acids. Losses at the gene ends were 7 bases for V and 5 bases for J; bases not matched to a gene: 11. Germline V gene data show CDR1 as SGHDT and CDR2 as YYEEEE. The CDR3 region has the DNA TGTGCCAGCCGCCGGCTAGCGGGGGGGCCCGGAGATACGCAGTATTTT. Amino acids: CASRRLAGGPGDTQYF.

CDR3 nucleotides: TGTGCCAGCAGCGTATCGGCTAGCGGGCAAGAGACCCAGTACTTC. Protein product: CASSVSASGQETQYF. The gene calls are TRBV9 and TRBJ2-5; 8 bases align to TRBD2. Germline V gene data show CDR1 as SGDLS and CDR2 as YYNGEE. The CDR3 is 15 amino acids. V lost 1 base and J lost 2; bases outside the gene matches: 4. The full variable domain, with the rest looked up from reference TRBV9 and TRBJ2-5, is DSGVTQTPKHLITATGQRVTLRCSPRSGDLSVYWYQQSLDQGLQFLIQYYNGEERAKGNILERFSAQQFPDLHSELNLSSLELGDSALYFCASSVSASGQETQYFGPGTRLLVL.

The chain is built from TRBV28 and TRBJ2-7, with D possibly matching TRBD1 (5 bases). Trimming removed 2 bases from V and 6 bases from J, with 14 bases in between. Germline assignment: CDR1 MDHEN and CDR2 SYDVKM. The CDR3 runs 14 residues. CDR3 sequence: CASSLQGSRSEQYF. The CDR3 DNA sequence: TGTGCCAGCAGTTTACAGGGCTCGAGGAGCGAGCAGTACTTC.

J is TRBJ2-7 and V is TRBV5-8; the match to TRBD1 covers 9 bases. The ends lost 4 bases at V and 6 bases at J; junction bases unmatched: 11. This CDR3 has 15 residues. Germline V lookup: CDR1 SGHTS, CDR2 YDEGEE. CDR3 bases: TGTGCCAGCAGCAGAAGCGGGACAGGGATTGGCGAGCAGTACTTC. It is translated as CASSRSGTGIGEQYF.

As to this clone: Within the sample, other DNA sequences also encode this same CDR3. This chain joins TRBV19 and TRBJ1-4, with 10 bases identical to TRBD1. The CDR3 covers 15 residues. Trimming at V came to 5 bases and at J to 8 bases, leaving 8 bases not matched to a gene. CDR1 and CDR2 (germline): LNHDA, SQIVND (reference sequence). The CDR3 protein is CASSPPGQGREKLFF. The CDR3 DNA reads as TGTGCCAGTAGTCCACCGGGACAGGGGCGCGAAAAACTGTTTTTT.

The chain uses TRBV27 and TRBJ2-7; 7 bases agree with TRBD2. V was pared by 0 bases and J by 1 base, with 6 bases of the junction left unmatched. Germline CDR1 reads MNHEY; CDR2 reads SMNVEV (reference sequence). There are 16 residues in the CDR3. CDR3 bases: TGTGCCAGCAGTTTATCTGGCGGGAGACCTTCCTACGAGCAGTACTTC. This codes for CASSLSGGRPSYEQYF.

The rearrangement uses TRBV30 and TRBJ1-5, with a possible D match to TRBD1 (6 bases). Trimming took 2 bases from V and 4 from J, leaving 12 bases between them. The CDR3 has 14 amino acids. Looked up from germline, CDR1 is GTSNPN and CDR2 is SVGIG (reference sequence). The chain's CDR3 is CAWSQTTGNQPQHF. The CDR3, as DNA: TGTGCCTGGAGTCAAACAACAGGGAATCAGCCCCAGCATTTT.

The chain links TRBV5-6 to TRBJ1-6; 7 positions agree with TRBD1. CDR3 length equals 18 residues. CDR1 is SGHDT, CDR2 YYEEEE, per germline. The V and J ends lost 1 base and 9 bases, in that order; junction bases with no gene match: 16. CDR3 residues: CASSLYPDLGGAGSPLHF. CDR3 sequence (DNA): TGTGCCAGCAGCTTGTACCCTGATTTAGGGGGCGCAGGTTCACCCCTCCACTTT.

This chain links TRBV10-2 with TRBJ2-1; 7 nucleotides line up with TRBD1. This CDR3 region has 11 residues. Trimming cost V 8 bases and J 9 bases; bases outside gene matches: 4. CDR1 is WSHSY, CDR2 SAAADI, per germline. The CDR3 reads CASLQGSEQFF. CDR3 in DNA: TGCGCCAGCTTACAGGGGAGTGAGCAGTTCTTC.

The rearrangement links TRBV9 to TRBJ2-1, with D possibly matching TRBD2 (7 bases). V shed 0 bases and J shed 5 bases, with 15 bases lying between them. CDR1 is SGDLS, CDR2 YYNGEE, per germline. The CDR3 is made up of 16 amino acids. Written as DNA, the CDR3 is TGTGCCAGCAGCGTAGTATCACTCGGGGGGCACAATGAGCAGTTCTTC. Residues: CASSVVSLGGHNEQFF.

The chain uses TRBV7-2 and TRBJ1-6, with D tentatively TRBD1 (5 bases). The CDR3 runs to 16 residues. The germline CDR1 and CDR2 sequences are SGHTA and FQGNSA. The V end lost 2 bases, the J end lost 5 bases, and 13 bases lay between the germline ends. CDR3 amino acids: CASSLWAGLNNSPLHF. The CDR3 DNA reads TGTGCCAGCAGCTTATGGGCAGGGCTGAATAATTCACCCCTCCACTTT.

This clone was seen just once. The V call is TRBV11-3, the J call TRBJ2-3; possibly TRBD1 for D (6 bases). The CDR3 extends over 14 amino acids. The germline V gene encodes CDR1 SGHNT and CDR2 YENEEA. V gave up 5 bases and J gave up 0 bases, with 9 bases separating them. The CDR3 is CASSPGQSTDTQYF. CDR3 in DNA: TGTGCCAGCAGCCCTGGACAGAGCACAGATACGCAGTATTTT.

This clone was seen just once. The rearrangement uses TRBV30 and TRBJ2-1; tentatively, D is TRBD2 (6 bases). Trimming stripped 0 bases from V and 7 bases from J, with 19 bases between. Germline V lookup: CDR1 GTSNPN, CDR2 SVGIG (reference sequence). The CDR3 is 16 residues long. The CDR3 spells CAWSVYTWDLENEQFF. The CDR3 region has the DNA TGTGCCTGGAGTGTATACACTTGGGACTTGGAAAATGAGCAGTTCTTC.

The gene calls are TRBV5-5 and TRBJ2-2, with D possibly matching TRBD1 (5 bases). V lost 8 bases to trimming and J lost 5 bases, with 10 bases between them. Per germline, CDR1 SGHKS and CDR2 YYEKEE (reference sequence). The CDR3 has 12 amino acids. The CDR3 DNA reads as TGTGCCAGTTTAGGGGAAACCGGGGAGCTGTTTTTT. The encoded protein is CASLGETGELFF.